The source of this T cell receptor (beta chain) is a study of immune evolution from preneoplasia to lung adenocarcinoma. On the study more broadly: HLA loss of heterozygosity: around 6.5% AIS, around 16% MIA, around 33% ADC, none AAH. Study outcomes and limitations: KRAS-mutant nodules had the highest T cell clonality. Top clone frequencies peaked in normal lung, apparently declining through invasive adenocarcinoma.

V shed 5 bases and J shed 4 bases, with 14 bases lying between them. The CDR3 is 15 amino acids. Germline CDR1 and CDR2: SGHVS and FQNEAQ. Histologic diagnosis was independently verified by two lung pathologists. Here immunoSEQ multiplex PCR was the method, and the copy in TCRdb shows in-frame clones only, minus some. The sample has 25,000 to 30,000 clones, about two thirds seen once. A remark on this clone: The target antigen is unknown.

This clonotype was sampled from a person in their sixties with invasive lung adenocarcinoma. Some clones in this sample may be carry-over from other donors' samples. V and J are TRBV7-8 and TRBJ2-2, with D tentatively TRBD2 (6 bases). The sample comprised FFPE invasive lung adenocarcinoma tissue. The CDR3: CASSRRERSTGELFF. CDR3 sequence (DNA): TGTGCCAGCAGCCGCCGGGAGCGGAGCACCGGGGAGCTGTTTTTT.